This passage covers 20 T cell receptor beta chains from one sample sequenced in a study of cytomegalovirus exposure and HLA in healthy donors. Use of 60 Vbeta and 13 Jbeta primers characterized the PCR. Data came from immunoSEQ multiplex PCR; TCRdb stores just in-frame clones and leaves some out. The sample consists of more than 150,000 clones, 77% of them appearing once. Material: PBMCs. The receptors originated from a man aged 18 to 29 in good health and CMV-seronegative.

The CDR3 coding sequence is TGTGCCAGCAGCCAAGGTCTTCAGAAGGGGGGCTACACCTTC. Translated: CASSQGLQKGGYTF. This chain links TRBV14 with TRBJ1-2, with a tentative D call TRBD1 (5 bases). Germline V lookup: CDR1 SGHDN, CDR2 FVKESK. Trimming cost V 1 base and J 8 bases, with 14 bases left between them. This CDR3 is built from 14 residues.

This clone occurred a few times. The rearrangement uses TRBV4-1 and TRBJ1-4, with 7 bases lining up with TRBD1. J lost 2 bases, V lost 0 bases, and 6 bases had no gene match. The CDR3 is made up of 17 amino acids. Germline values: CDR1 MGHRA, CDR2 YSYEKL. The CDR3: CASSQDTQGRTNEKLFF. The CDR3 DNA reads as TGCGCCAGCAGCCAAGACACACAGGGGCGGACTAATGAAAAACTGTTTTTT.

This chain uses TRBV30 with TRBJ1-5; a possible D gene is TRBD1 (6 bases). The length of the CDR3 is 13 residues. V lost 3 bases and J 9 bases, leaving 15 bases between the germline ends. Germline CDR1 and CDR2: GTSNPN and SVGIG (reference sequence). The CDR3 loop reads CAWSGQPIGPQHF. The CDR3 DNA sequence: TGTGCCTGGAGCGGACAGCCCATTGGGCCCCAGCATTTT.

V is TRBV5-1 and J is TRBJ1-3; TRBD1 matches 9 bases. J gave up 0 bases and V 4 bases, and 5 bases lay outside the gene matches. The length of the CDR3 is 16 residues. Per germline, CDR1 SGHRS and CDR2 YFSETQ. The CDR3 sequence is CASSIGQGLSGNTIYF. DNA for the CDR3: TGCGCCAGCAGCATAGGACAGGGGCTCTCTGGAAACACCATATATTTT.

The chain combines TRBV9 with TRBJ2-3; the match to TRBD2 covers 12 bases. The CDR3 is made up of 16 amino acids. Unmatched junction bases numbered 2, after V lost 3 bases and J lost 0 bases. Germline CDR1 reads SGDLS; CDR2 reads YYNGEE. The CDR3 loop is CASSGGTSGSTDTQYF. CDR3 nucleotides: TGTGCCAGCAGCGGGGGGACTAGCGGGAGCACAGATACGCAGTATTTT.

The chain is built from TRBV2 and TRBJ2-5, with D uncertain. Germline loops: CDR1 SNHLY, CDR2 FYNNEI. CDR3 length equals 14 residues. With 4 bases removed from V and 1 base from J, the gap between germline ends came to 10 bases. The CDR3 coding sequence is TGTGCCAGCAGTGGGAGTACCTCCCAAGAGACCCAGTACTTC. Translating it yields CASSGSTSQETQYF.

The count of this clone is one. The rearrangement uses TRBV4-2 and TRBJ2-1; tentative D call: TRBD2 (6 bases). The V and J ends lost 2 bases and 3 bases respectively, with 14 bases between them. The CDR3 covers 16 residues. The germline gives CDR1 LGHNA, CDR2 YNFKEQ. The CDR3 nucleotides are TGTGCCAGCAGCCAACCGACTAGATTGGGCTACAATGAGCAGTTCTTC. Residues: CASSQPTRLGYNEQFF.

In this sample, this clone turned up a few times. The CDR3 sequence is CASSVDRGHSSGNTIYF. The CDR3 DNA is TGTGCCAGCAGTGTAGACAGGGGGCATTCCTCTGGAAACACCATATATTTT. This rearrangement joins TRBV25-1 to TRBJ1-3, with TRBD1 matching over 10 bases. V lost 4 bases and J lost 0; bases outside the gene matches: 6. The CDR3 sequence is 17 residues long. The germline V gene has CDR1 MGHDK and CDR2 SYGVNS.

The V and J genes are TRBV7-2 and TRBJ1-2; tentatively, D is TRBD1 (5 bases). The germline CDR1 and CDR2 sequences are SGHTA and FQGNSA. Trimming removed 5 bases at V and 3 bases at J, with 10 bases between. The CDR3 sequence is 13 residues long. The CDR3 bases are TGTGCCAGCAGCCACCTGACAGACTATGGCTACACCTTC. It yields the protein CASSHLTDYGYTF.

The chain joins TRBV5-6 to TRBJ2-5; 11 bases are shared with TRBD1. V lost 1 base and J lost 5; bases outside the gene matches: 4. The CDR3 spans 15 residues. Germline CDR1 is SGHDT and CDR2 is YYEEEE. The CDR3 DNA follows: TGTGCCAGCAGCTTGTTGGACAGGGGGCAGGAGACCCAGTACTTC. It codes for CASSLLDRGQETQYF.

The chain recombines TRBV6-5 with TRBJ2-7; 7 bases are shared with TRBD1. Trimming cost V 7 bases and J 2 bases; bases outside gene matches: 5. The CDR3 covers 13 residues. Germline CDR1 MNHEY, CDR2 SVGAGI. CDR3 sequence (DNA): TGTGCCAGCAAGGGGCAGGGGGCCTACGAGCAGTACTTC. Its protein is CASKGQGAYEQYF.

The chain links TRBV27 to TRBJ2-5; D is undetermined. The assigned J gene may be wrong: the sequence end matches TRBJ2-7 better. The germline V gene has CDR1 MNHEY and CDR2 SMNVEV (reference sequence). This CDR3 has 13 amino acids. In nucleotides, the CDR3 is TGTGCCAGCAGTAGTCCCCCACTGTGCGAGCAGTACTTC. It is translated as CASSSPPLCEQYF.

The chain links TRBV7-2 to TRBJ1-2; 7 bases agree with TRBD1. V was clipped by 1 base and J by 0 bases; unmatched bases: 8. This CDR3 is 17 amino acids long. The germline CDR1 and CDR2 sequences are SGHTA and FQGNSA. CDR3 in amino acids: CASSLEGTAKPNYGYTF. The CDR3 DNA is TGTGCCAGCAGCTTAGAAGGGACAGCGAAGCCTAACTATGGCTACACCTTC.

This clone was recorded a few times. V and J are TRBV4-3 and TRBJ2-1; 9 bases map to TRBD2. V gave up 4 bases and J gave up 2 bases; unmatched junction bases: 3. In germline, CDR1 is LGHNA, CDR2 YSLEER. CDR3 size: 15 residues. Here the CDR3 DNA reads TGCGCCAGCAGCCCTTCTAGCGGGACCTACAATGAGCAGTTCTTC. Translated, it gives CASSPSSGTYNEQFF.

This chain joins TRBV28 and TRBJ1-4; the D gene is possibly TRBD1 (5 bases). The CDR3 runs 14 residues. V dropped 6 bases and J dropped 8 bases, with 16 bases sitting between them. CDR1 is MDHEN, CDR2 SYDVKM, per germline. The CDR3 sequence is CASSRDSFEEKLFF. The CDR3, as DNA: TGTGCCAGCAGCCGGGACTCCTTCGAAGAAAAACTGTTTTTT.

The chain carries TRBV9 and TRBJ2-7; 8 bases map to TRBD1. The germline V gene encodes CDR1 SGDLS and CDR2 YYNGEE. CDR3 length: 15 amino acids. V shed 0 bases and J 0 bases; nucleotides not matched to a gene: 2. Here the CDR3 DNA reads TGTGCCAGCAGCGTAGGTGGGACAGGCTCCTACGAGCAGTACTTC. This gives the protein CASSVGGTGSYEQYF.

This rearrangement joins TRBV5-4 to TRBJ2-7; 7 bases are shared with TRBD2. The ends lost 3 bases at V and 4 bases at J; junction bases unmatched: 7. The CDR3 totals 14 residues. Germline lookup yields CDR1 SGHNT and CDR2 YYREEE (reference sequence). The CDR3 DNA reads TGTGCCAGCAGCTCCCAGCGGGGACCTTACGAGCAGTACTTC. It encodes CASSSQRGPYEQYF.

The V call is TRBV7-9, the J call TRBJ1-5; 7 bases align to TRBD1. Germline V gene data show CDR1 as SEHNR and CDR2 as FQNEAQ (reference sequence). CDR3 length: 16 amino acids. With V trimmed by 5 bases and J by 4 bases, 11 bases remained unmatched. CDR3 protein: CASSPSAGGRNQPQHF. The CDR3 region has the DNA TGTGCCAGCAGCCCCTCGGCAGGGGGAAGGAATCAGCCCCAGCATTTT.

The chain is built from TRBV9 and TRBJ1-2; 8 nucleotides line up with TRBD1. This CDR3 region has 15 residues. V was clipped by 3 bases and J by 0 bases; unmatched bases: 4. Per germline, CDR1 SGDLS and CDR2 YYNGEE. The CDR3 coding sequence is TGTGCCAGCAGCGCACGACAGGGGTCTAACTATGGCTACACCTTC. It specifies CASSARQGSNYGYTF.

V and J are TRBV28 and TRBJ2-7; 10 nucleotides match TRBD2. There are 15 residues in the CDR3. The germline CDR1 and CDR2 sequences are MDHEN and SYDVKM. The J segment lost 0 bases and the V segment lost 4 bases, leaving 3 bases of the junction unmatched. The CDR3 nucleotides read TGTGCCAGCAGTTCTTCTAGCGGGAGCTCCTACGAGCAGTACTTC. As protein: CASSSSSGSSYEQYF.